Following are 19 T cell receptor beta chains from one sample sequenced in a study of OX40 agonist ivuxolimab in advanced cancers. Sequencing was performed with immunoSEQ multiplex PCR; in TCRdb, only in-frame clones are kept and a portion is missing. Counted here are 60,000 to 65,000 clones, 85% to 95% occurring once; the ten biggest clones make up just under 25%. The material sequenced was CD4+ or CD8+ T cells sorted from blood, taken in a trial of the OX40 agonist ivuxolimab. The receptors were gathered from an adult with an advanced solid tumor such as melanoma, head and neck, liver or kidney cancer.

This rearrangement joins TRBV2 to TRBJ2-7; 8 nucleotides match TRBD2. Trimming at V came to 4 bases and at J to 2 bases, leaving 4 bases not matched to a gene. This CDR3 contains 14 residues. Germline assignment: CDR1 SNHLY and CDR2 FYNNEI. The CDR3 bases are TGTGCCAGCAGTGTACCGACTAGCGCCTACGAGCAGTACTTC. Its translation: CASSVPTSAYEQYF.

This clone has more than one count but fewer than ten. V and J are TRBV28 and TRBJ2-1, with TRBD2 matching 9 bases. The CDR3 extends over 14 amino acids. J was trimmed by 4 bases and V by 7 bases; bases with no gene match: 5. CDR1 and CDR2 (germline): MDHEN, SYDVKM. The DNA of the CDR3 is TGTGCCAGCATGCCGACTAGCGGATACAATGAGCAGTTCTTC. This gives the protein CASMPTSGYNEQFF.

The chain couples TRBV29-1 to TRBJ2-7; no firm D call. Germline lookup yields CDR1 SQVTM and CDR2 ANQGSEA. CDR3 length: 11 residues. V lost 6 bases, J lost 2 bases, and 8 bases lay in between. The CDR3 is CSVTRAYEQYF. The CDR3 DNA follows: TGCAGCGTAACAAGGGCCTACGAGCAGTACTTC.

This sequence joins TRBV4-1 and TRBJ1-1; D perhaps matches TRBD1 (6 bases). Trimming left V 3 bases short and J 0 bases short, with 14 bases between. Per the germline V gene, CDR1 is MGHRA and CDR2 is YSYEKL. The CDR3 length is 16 residues. CDR3 sequence: CASSQGGGGMNTEAFF. In DNA, the CDR3 is TGCGCCAGCAGCCAGGGGGGAGGGGGAATGAACACTGAAGCTTTCTTT.

The rearrangement joins TRBV18 to TRBJ1-1, with a weak D call TRBD1 (5 bases). The germline V gene has CDR1 KGHSH and CDR2 LQKENI. This CDR3 comprises 14 residues. The ends were cut back, 6 bases at V and 4 bases at J, with 15 bases in the middle. CDR3 loop: CASSPWKGITEAFF. DNA of the CDR3: TGTGCCAGCTCCCCCTGGAAGGGGATCACTGAAGCTTTCTTT.

J is TRBJ2-3 and V is TRBV5-4; no clear D. Between the trimmed V and J ends, which lost 2 bases and 3 bases, there was a span of 4 bases. In germline, CDR1 is SGHNT, CDR2 YYREEE (reference sequence). This CDR3 has 12 residues. The chain's CDR3 is CASSFGTDTQYF. The CDR3 nucleotides are TGTGCCAGCAGCTTCGGGACAGATACGCAGTATTTT.

This chain connects TRBV11-3 to TRBJ2-3; 9 bases are shared with TRBD2. The CDR3 contains 14 residues. The germline V gene encodes CDR1 SGHNT and CDR2 YENEEA. V lost 5 bases, J lost 4 bases, and 4 bases stayed unmatched. The CDR3 loop is CASSHRLAADTQYF. CDR3 DNA sequence: TGTGCCAGCAGCCATCGACTAGCGGCAGATACGCAGTATTTT.

This sequence joins TRBV19 and TRBJ1-5; D remains ambiguous. Germline-derived CDR1 and CDR2 are LNHDA and SQIVND (reference sequence). V lost 2 bases and J lost 3, with 11 bases in between. This CDR3 spans 15 amino acids. The CDR3 spells CASSISLGYNQPQHF. CDR3 coding DNA: TGTGCCAGTAGTATATCTCTCGGATACAATCAGCCCCAGCATTTT.

As DNA, the CDR3 is TGTGCCAGCAGCTCAAGGACAGGGTACCACGAGCAGTACTTC. It encodes CASSSRTGYHEQYF. The chain uses TRBV13 and TRBJ2-7, with 8 bases lining up with TRBD1. The germline CDR1 and CDR2 sequences are PRHDT and FYEKMQ (reference sequence). The V segment lost 4 bases and the J segment 5 bases; nucleotides outside the gene matches: 7. The CDR3 sequence is 14 residues long.

J is TRBJ2-7 and V is TRBV7-9; no clear D. The CDR3 sequence is 12 residues long. Trimming took 1 base from V and 5 from J, leaving 6 bases between them. In germline, CDR1 is SEHNR, CDR2 FQNEAQ (reference sequence). The CDR3 is CASSLGNNEQYF. The CDR3 DNA follows: TGTGCCAGCAGCTTAGGCAACAACGAGCAGTACTTC.

The rearrangement uses TRBV30 and TRBJ2-7, with 7 bases matching TRBD2. In germline, CDR1 is GTSNPN, CDR2 SVGIG (reference sequence). The CDR3 is 15 residues long. Unmatched junction bases numbered 8, after V lost 3 bases and J lost 0 bases. The CDR3 region is CAWSDSGYTSYEQYF. CDR3 in DNA: TGTGCCTGGAGCGATAGCGGGTATACCTCCTACGAGCAGTACTTC.

The V and J genes are TRBV28 and TRBJ1-1; D possibly corresponds to TRBD1 (5 bases). This CDR3 has 15 amino acids. CDR1 and CDR2 from the germline V gene are MDHEN and SYDVKM. V was trimmed by 6 bases and J by 0 bases, leaving 14 bases between them. The CDR3 DNA reads TGTGCCAGCAGCCGAGGGACGGTATTGAACACTGAAGCTTTCTTT. It is translated as CASSRGTVLNTEAFF.

This clone was recorded a few times. The genes are TRBV30 and TRBJ2-7; a possible D gene is TRBD1 (6 bases). The V and J ends lost 2 bases and 4 bases respectively, with 15 bases between them. The CDR3 has 14 amino acids. Germline CDR1 GTSNPN, CDR2 SVGIG (reference sequence). The CDR3 coding sequence is TGTGCCTGGAGTAATTGGGCAGGGGCTTACGAGCAGTACTTC. Residues: CAWSNWAGAYEQYF.

CDR3 nucleotides: TGTGCCAGCAGCTGGGGAGACTCCTACGAGCAGTACTTC. Protein sequence: CASSWGDSYEQYF. V gene TRBV11-2 combines with J gene TRBJ2-7; tentative D call: TRBD2 (5 bases). CDR3 length: 13 amino acids. CDR1 is SGHAT and CDR2 is FQNNGV in the germline V gene. The ends were cut back, 4 bases at V and 0 bases at J, with 7 bases in the middle.

The chain joins TRBV9 to TRBJ2-1; tentative D call: TRBD1 (5 bases). The V and J ends lost 1 base and 6 bases respectively, with 5 bases between them. Germline CDR1 is SGDLS and CDR2 is YYNGEE. The CDR3 runs 12 residues. In DNA, the CDR3 is TGTGCCAGCAGCGTAACAGGCAATGAGCAGTTCTTC. It translates to CASSVTGNEQFF.

The CDR3 coding sequence is TGTGCCAGCACCATACTTGGGTTATCCGTTTATGGCTACACCTTC. Its protein is CASTILGLSVYGYTF. V is TRBV28 and J is TRBJ1-2; D unclear. The V gene's germline CDR1 is MDHEN and CDR2 SYDVKM. V shed 7 bases and J shed 5 bases, with 20 bases lying between them. The length of the CDR3 is 15 residues.

This chain connects TRBV28 to TRBJ2-7, with D maybe TRBD1 (6 bases). With 5 bases removed from V and 0 bases from J, the gap between germline ends came to 14 bases. Looked up from germline, CDR1 is MDHEN and CDR2 is SYDVKM. The CDR3 spans 15 residues. The CDR3 here is CASSLGAATSYEQYF. DNA for the CDR3: TGTGCCAGCAGTCTGGGGGCGGCGACCTCCTACGAGCAGTACTTC.

This sequence joins TRBV15 and TRBJ1-2; D is uncertain. The CDR3 spans 16 residues. Germline loops: CDR1 LNHNV, CDR2 YYDKDF (reference sequence). V dropped 1 base and J dropped 0 bases, with 12 bases sitting between them. CDR3 loop: CATSRGLGVANYGYTF. DNA of the CDR3: TGTGCCACCAGCAGAGGCCTCGGGGTAGCTAACTATGGCTACACCTTC.

The V and J genes are TRBV14 and TRBJ1-1; D is ambiguous. Trimming left V 4 bases short and J 0 bases short, with 6 bases between. The germline V gene has CDR1 SGHDN and CDR2 FVKESK. The CDR3 sequence is 13 residues long. The CDR3 loop is CASSLIMNTEAFF. The CDR3 coding sequence is TGTGCCAGCAGCCTTATAATGAACACTGAAGCTTTCTTT.